The 17 T cell receptor beta chains presented below share a single source sample, sequenced in a study of cytomegalovirus exposure and HLA in healthy donors. TCRdb's table, derived via immunoSEQ multiplex PCR, lists solely in-frame clones and lacks some. The top ten clones hold 3% to 4.5% of a sample with some 74,000 clones, more than 85% of them seen once. The material sequenced was PBMCs. Every receptor here comes from a woman in her 30s in good health and CMV-seronegative.

This chain links TRBV7-9 with TRBJ2-6, with a possible D match to TRBD2 (6 bases). CDR1 and CDR2 (germline): SEHNR, FQNEAQ (reference sequence). V dropped 11 bases and J dropped 2 bases, with 10 bases sitting between them. The CDR3 has 13 residues. The CDR3 sequence is CAGGLAGANVLTF. CDR3 bases: TGTGCCGGGGGGTTGGCTGGGGCCAACGTCCTGACTTTC.

This chain joins TRBV5-1 and TRBJ2-3, with D possibly being TRBD1 (6 bases). Trimming stripped 3 bases from V and 1 base from J, with 9 bases between. Germline assignment: CDR1 SGHRS and CDR2 YFSETQ. The CDR3 totals 14 residues. CDR3 sequence reads: CASSSNRGTDTQYF. DNA of the CDR3: TGCGCCAGCAGCTCAAACAGGGGCACAGATACGCAGTATTTT.

The gene calls are TRBV19 and TRBJ2-2; tentative D call: TRBD2 (5 bases). V gave up 3 bases and J gave up 5 bases, with 19 bases separating them. The CDR3 covers 17 residues. Germline V gene lookup returns CDR1 LNHDA and CDR2 SQIVND (reference sequence). CDR3 in DNA: TGTGCCAGTAGTATTATTGTGGACTCGGTGCGAACCGGGGAGCTGTTTTTT. Its translation: CASSIIVDSVRTGELFF. The whole variable domain, filled in from reference TRBV19 and TRBJ2-2, reads DGGITQSPKYLFRKEGQNVTLSCEQNLNHDAMYWYRQDPGQGLRLIYYSQIVNDFQKGDIAEGYSVSREKKESFPLTVTSAQKNPTAFYLCASSIIVDSVRTGELFFGEGSRLTVL.

The V and J genes are TRBV5-5 and TRBJ2-7; D is unclear. CDR3 length equals 14 residues. The V end was cut by 0 bases, the J end by 1 base, with 8 bases between. The germline V gene has CDR1 SGHKS and CDR2 YYEKEE (reference sequence). For the CDR3, the DNA is TGTGCCAGCAGCTTGGGCGGCGTTTCCTACGAGCAGTACTTC. Amino acids: CASSLGGVSYEQYF.

This chain links TRBV19 with TRBJ2-3, with 12 bases matching TRBD2. In germline, CDR1 is LNHDA, CDR2 SQIVND (reference sequence). V lost 6 bases and J lost 1; bases outside the gene matches: 5. This CDR3 has 16 residues. CDR3 bases: TGTGCCAGTAGCCTAGCGGGGGGGCCGGGCACAGATACGCAGTATTTT. Amino acid sequence: CASSLAGGPGTDTQYF.

This clone was counted a few times. The chain is built from TRBV19 and TRBJ1-2; perhaps TRBD1 as D (6 bases). The germline V and J ends were trimmed by 7 bases and 4 bases, with 13 bases remaining between them. This CDR3 spans 13 amino acids. CDR1 and CDR2 from the germline V gene are LNHDA and SQIVND (reference sequence). The CDR3 region has the DNA TGTGCCAGTACACTGACAGGACGCTATGGCTACACCTTC. This sequence encodes CASTLTGRYGYTF.

V is TRBV5-4 and J is TRBJ1-1, with a tentative D call TRBD1 (6 bases). Germline V gene lookup returns CDR1 SGHNT and CDR2 YYREEE (reference sequence). The CDR3 is made up of 14 amino acids. V dropped 5 bases and J dropped 1 base, with 12 bases sitting between them. This chain's CDR3 is CASRRTGRNTEAFF. CDR3 sequence (DNA): TGTGCCAGCAGGCGTACAGGGCGGAACACTGAAGCTTTCTTT.

The chain is built from TRBV12-2 and TRBJ1-5; the DNA was not compared with TRBD1, the D call given in the table. TRBV12-2 is marked as a pseudogene. The CDR3 totals 18 residues. Written as DNA, the CDR3 is TGTGCAAGTCGCTTACTCCGTGGGGGGACAGTCATCCATCAGCCCCAGCATTTT. It translates to CASRLLRGGTVIHQPQHF.

This chain joins TRBV27 and TRBJ1-1; D unresolved. This CDR3 is 15 amino acids long. V was cut by 5 bases and J by 8 bases, with 21 bases left in between. Germline-derived CDR1 and CDR2 are MNHEY and SMNVEV (reference sequence). The CDR3 loop is CASSLTGFGRGEAFF. The CDR3 coding sequence is TGTGCCAGCAGTCTTACGGGGTTTGGACGCGGGGAAGCTTTCTTT.

The chain joins TRBV28 to TRBJ1-5, with a tentative D call TRBD1 (5 bases). This CDR3 spans 14 amino acids. Trimming took off 1 base at V and 3 bases at J, with 7 bases between the two ends. The germline V gene has CDR1 MDHEN and CDR2 SYDVKM. CDR3 sequence reads: CASSLYRPNQPQHF. The DNA of the CDR3 is TGTGCCAGCAGTTTATACAGGCCCAATCAGCCCCAGCATTTT.

The chain carries TRBV5-1 and TRBJ1-2; D is undetermined. This CDR3 region has 15 residues. The V gene's germline CDR1 is SGHRS and CDR2 YFSETQ. V was clipped by 3 bases and J by 3 bases, with 15 bases between them. The CDR3 DNA reads as TGCGCCAGCAGCTCCGATCCAGGTTCCTACTATGGCTACACCTTC. Encoded protein: CASSSDPGSYYGYTF.

The rearrangement links TRBV27 to TRBJ2-1; 7 bases match TRBD1. J was trimmed by 1 base and V by 5 bases; bases with no gene match: 8. Germline lookup yields CDR1 MNHEY and CDR2 SMNVEV (reference sequence). CDR3 length equals 16 residues. CDR3 amino acids: CASSPRQGESYNEQFF. The DNA for the CDR3 is TGTGCCAGCAGTCCCAGACAGGGTGAGTCCTACAATGAGCAGTTCTTC.

The rearrangement uses TRBV18 and TRBJ2-7; TRBD1 might be the D (7 bases). This CDR3 is 14 amino acids long. V gave up 4 bases and J gave up 5 bases, with 15 bases separating them. CDR1 and CDR2 from the germline V gene are KGHSH and LQKENI. As DNA, the CDR3 is TGTGCCAGCTCACTGTCAGGGGGAGGAGACGAGCAGTACTTC. This codes for CASSLSGGGDEQYF.

The rearrangement links TRBV5-5 to TRBJ2-7, with TRBD1 matching over 11 bases. Per germline, CDR1 SGHKS and CDR2 YYEKEE (reference sequence). J gave up 4 bases and V 5 bases, and 11 bases lay outside the gene matches. The CDR3 is 16 residues long. In DNA form, the CDR3 reads TGTGCCAGCAGTTCTTCAGTAGGGACAGGGGGGTACGAGCAGTACTTC. Translating gives CASSSSVGTGGYEQYF.

The V call is TRBV6-1, the J call TRBJ1-2; 9 nucleotides line up with TRBD1. Germline CDR1 MNHNS, CDR2 SASEGT. Trimming removed 4 bases from V and 5 bases from J; junction bases left unmatched: 8. This CDR3 contains 15 residues. DNA for the CDR3: TGTGCCAGCAGTGGTAGAACAGGGGGCTTGTATGGCTACACCTTC. The encoded protein is CASSGRTGGLYGYTF.

This rearrangement joins TRBV2 to TRBJ2-4; D is perhaps TRBD1 (7 bases). CDR1 is SNHLY, CDR2 FYNNEI, per germline. Trimming pared 7 bases from V and 15 bases from J, leaving 16 bases between. The CDR3 contains 11 residues. The CDR3 loop is CASKRTGGWYF. CDR3 sequence (DNA): TGTGCCAGCAAGAGGACAGGAGGGTGGTACTTC.

The V gene is TRBV5-6, the J gene TRBJ2-5; D is ambiguous. Trimming shortened V by 3 bases and J by 5 bases, and 20 bases separated the two germline ends. Germline V CDR1 and CDR2: SGHDT, YYEEEE. The CDR3 is 16 residues long. CDR3 amino acids: CASSYWVGFLKETQYF. CDR3 DNA sequence: TGTGCCAGCAGCTACTGGGTCGGGTTTTTGAAGGAGACCCAGTACTTC.